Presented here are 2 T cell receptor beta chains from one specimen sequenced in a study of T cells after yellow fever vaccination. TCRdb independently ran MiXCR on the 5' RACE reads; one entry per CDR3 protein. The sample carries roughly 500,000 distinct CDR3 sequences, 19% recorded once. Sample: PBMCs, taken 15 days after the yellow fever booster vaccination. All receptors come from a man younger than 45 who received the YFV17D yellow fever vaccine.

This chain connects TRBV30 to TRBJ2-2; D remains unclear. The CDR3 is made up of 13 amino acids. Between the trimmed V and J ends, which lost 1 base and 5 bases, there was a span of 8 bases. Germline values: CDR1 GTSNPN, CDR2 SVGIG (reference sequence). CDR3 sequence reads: CAWSAMGTGELFF. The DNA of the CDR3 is TGTGCCTGGAGTGCGATGGGTACCGGGGAGCTGTTTTTT.

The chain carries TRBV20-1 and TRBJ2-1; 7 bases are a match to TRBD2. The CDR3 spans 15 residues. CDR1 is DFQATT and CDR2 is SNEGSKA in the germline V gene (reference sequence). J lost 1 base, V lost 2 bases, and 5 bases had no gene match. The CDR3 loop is CSARLTGRSYNEQFF. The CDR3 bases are TGCAGTGCTAGATTAACCGGGAGGTCCTACAATGAGCAGTTCTTC.